Each of the 8 T cell receptor beta chains below was sequenced from the same sample in a study of T cell responses to AZD1222 COVID-19 vaccine. Profiled with immunoSEQ multiplex PCR; TCRdb holds only in-frame clones, not every one. The sample includes about 88,000 clones, roughly 89% of them seen just once. This material consisted of peripheral blood, taken 28 days after the second AZD1222 dose. The receptor source for this set is an adult who received the AZD1222 COVID-19 vaccine.

The chain joins TRBV6-5 to TRBJ2-5, with 8 bases identical to TRBD1. Germline V gene lookup returns CDR1 MNHEY and CDR2 SVGAGI. The trim removed 8 bases at V and 4 bases at J, leaving 12 bases unmatched. This CDR3 comprises 15 residues. The CDR3 protein is CASGQGASSLETQYF. In DNA form, the CDR3 reads TGTGCCAGCGGGCAGGGGGCGAGTAGTCTAGAGACCCAGTACTTC.

V and J are TRBV25-1 and TRBJ2-1, with D uncertain. V lost 4 bases and J 7 bases, leaving 14 bases between the germline ends. The CDR3 runs 14 residues. Germline V gene data show CDR1 as MGHDK and CDR2 as SYGVNS. The CDR3 loop reads CASSAEPLRNEQFF. In DNA, the CDR3 is TGTGCCAGCAGTGCTGAACCTCTTAGGAATGAGCAGTTCTTC. Based on the CDR3 plus reference TRBV25-1 and TRBJ2-1, the full variable domain is EADIYQTPRYLVIGTGKKITLECSQTMGHDKMYWYQQDPGMELHLIHYSYGVNSTEKGDLSSESTVSRIRTEHFPLTLESARPSHTSQYLCASSAEPLRNEQFFGPGTRLTVL.

This sequence joins TRBV6-5 and TRBJ2-6; a weak D match, TRBD1 (5 bases). The CDR3 extends over 15 amino acids. Germline CDR1 and CDR2: MNHEY and SVGAGI. The V gene lost 6 bases and the J gene lost 3 bases, with 12 bases spanning the gap. CDR3 sequence (DNA): TGTGCCAGCAGCCGCGGCAGGGTTGGGGCCAACGTCCTGACTTTC. Translated: CASSRGRVGANVLTF.

The chain joins TRBV2 to TRBJ1-6; D is unresolved. Trimming cost V 7 bases and J 3 bases, with 7 bases left between them. This CDR3 comprises 13 residues. CDR1 and CDR2 (germline): SNHLY, FYNNEI. CDR3 loop: CASNGLYNSPLHF. The DNA for the CDR3 is TGTGCCAGCAACGGGCTCTATAATTCACCCCTCCACTTT.

V is TRBV7-8 and J is TRBJ2-2; D may be TRBD2 (5 bases). Germline V lookup: CDR1 SGHVS, CDR2 FQNEAQ. V was shortened by 6 bases and J by 4 bases, with 15 bases between the two germline ends. This CDR3 comprises 15 residues. CDR3 region: CASRALEGSTGELFF. The CDR3 nucleotides read TGTGCCAGCAGGGCACTCGAGGGTTCCACCGGGGAGCTGTTTTTT.

This clone is a singleton in its sample. The rearrangement links TRBV6-5 to TRBJ1-5, with 8 bases matching TRBD1. From germline, CDR1 is MNHEY and CDR2 SVGAGI. The length of the CDR3 is 13 residues. V was clipped by 7 bases and J by 4 bases; unmatched bases: 3. CDR3 sequence: CASKRTGNQPQHF. As DNA, the CDR3 is TGTGCCAGCAAGAGGACAGGGAATCAGCCCCAGCATTTT.

The V gene is TRBV5-1, the J gene TRBJ2-2; 14 nucleotides align to TRBD2. Germline V gene data show CDR1 as SGHRS and CDR2 as YFSETQ. The junction had 3 bases not matched to a gene; V was cut back by 3 bases and J by 2 bases. The CDR3 spans 17 residues. The CDR3 loop reads CASSWGLAGENTGELFF. CDR3 coding DNA: TGCGCCAGCAGCTGGGGACTAGCGGGGGAAAACACCGGGGAGCTGTTTTTT.

V gene TRBV19 combines with J gene TRBJ1-2; D unclear. V dropped 7 bases and J dropped 2 bases, with 8 bases sitting between them. This CDR3 contains 12 residues. The germline V gene encodes CDR1 LNHDA and CDR2 SQIVND (reference sequence). The CDR3 spells CASIIRNYGYTF. For the CDR3, the DNA is TGTGCCAGTATCATACGGAACTATGGCTACACCTTC.